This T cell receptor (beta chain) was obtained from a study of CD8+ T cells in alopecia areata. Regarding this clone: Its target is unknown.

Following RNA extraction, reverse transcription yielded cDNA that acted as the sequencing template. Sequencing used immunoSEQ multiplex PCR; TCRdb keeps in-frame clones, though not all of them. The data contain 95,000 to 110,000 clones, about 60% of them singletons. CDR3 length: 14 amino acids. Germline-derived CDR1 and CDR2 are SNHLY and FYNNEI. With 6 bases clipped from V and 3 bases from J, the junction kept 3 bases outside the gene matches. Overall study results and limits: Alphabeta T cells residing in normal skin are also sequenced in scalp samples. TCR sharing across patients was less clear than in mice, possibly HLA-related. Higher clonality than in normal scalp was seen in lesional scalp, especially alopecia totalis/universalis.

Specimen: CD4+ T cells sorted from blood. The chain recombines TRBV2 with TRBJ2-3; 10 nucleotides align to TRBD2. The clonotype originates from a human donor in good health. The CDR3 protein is CASSKTSGTDTQYF. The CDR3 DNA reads TGTGCCAGCAGCAAGACTAGCGGGACAGATACGCAGTATTTT.